Listed here are 10 T cell receptor beta chains from one sample, sequenced in a study of CD8 T cells in Susac syndrome. Random hexamers were used to reverse transcribe the RNA input (0.5 to 1 ug). TCRdb reprocessed the immunoSEQ multiplex PCR reads with MiXCR, giving one entry per CDR3 protein. This sample carries roughly 330,000 distinct CDR3 sequences, roughly 94% of them seen once, and the ten largest clones take less than 0.08%. The specimen sequenced was CD4+ T cells from PBMCs. The receptors here all came from a human donor with multiple sclerosis.

V and J are TRBV12-3 or TRBV12-4 and TRBJ2-5, with TRBD2 matching over 8 bases. J gave up 1 base and V 5 bases, and 12 bases lay outside the gene matches. The CDR3 is 17 residues long. Here the CDR3 DNA reads TGTGCCAGCAGTCACCAATCGGGGGGGGCAGCCCAAGAGACCCAGTACTTC. It yields the protein CASSHQSGGAAQETQYF.

This chain connects TRBV29-1 to TRBJ2-5; 10 positions match TRBD2. The CDR3 loop spans 13 amino acids. V shed 5 bases and J 2 bases; nucleotides not matched to a gene: 2. Looked up from germline, CDR1 is SQVTM and CDR2 is ANQGSEA. The CDR3 region is CSVPAGGQETQYF. As DNA, the CDR3 is TGCAGCGTTCCAGCGGGGGGGCAAGAGACCCAGTACTTC.

The rearrangement links TRBV9 to TRBJ1-1, with unresolved D. Germline V gene sequence: CDR1 SGDLS, CDR2 YYNGEE. V lost 0 bases to trimming and J lost 2 bases, with 8 bases between them. This CDR3 has 14 residues. Written as DNA, the CDR3 is TGTGCCAGCAGCGTAGGGCCGGGAAACACTGAAGCTTTCTTT. As protein: CASSVGPGNTEAFF.

The genes are TRBV30 and TRBJ2-3, with 10 bases identical to TRBD2. CDR1 and CDR2 (germline): GTSNPN, SVGIG (reference sequence). This CDR3 spans 15 amino acids. V dropped 8 bases and J dropped 6; count of bases not matched to a gene: 14. CDR3 in DNA: TGTGCCCGCCGGACCGGACTAGCGGCCAGGGATACGCAGTATTTT. Translated: CARRTGLAARDTQYF.

J is TRBJ2-3 and V is TRBV18; D remains ambiguous. V was pared by 4 bases and J by 3 bases, with 5 bases between. The CDR3 runs 12 residues. Germline CDR1 reads KGHSH; CDR2 reads LQKENI. The DNA for the CDR3 is TGTGCCAGCTCACGGGAAACAGATACGCAGTATTTT. This translates into CASSRETDTQYF.

This clonotype was seen a single time. The chain combines TRBV19 with TRBJ2-1, with 7 nucleotides matching TRBD1. With V trimmed by 6 bases and J by 13 bases, 12 bases remained unmatched. Germline V gene data show CDR1 as LNHDA and CDR2 as SQIVND (reference sequence). The CDR3 runs to 13 residues. In nucleotides, the CDR3 is TGTGCCAGTAGCATTAACCACAGGGACAGACAGTTCTTC. It specifies CASSINHRDRQFF.

V gene TRBV29-1 combines with J gene TRBJ1-1, with D perhaps TRBD1 (5 bases). This CDR3 region has 15 residues. CDR1 SQVTM and CDR2 ANQGSEA come from the germline V gene. The ends were cut back, 1 base at V and 0 bases at J, with 12 bases in the middle. The CDR3 sequence is CSVEVRGRMNTEAFF. Written as DNA, the CDR3 is TGCAGCGTTGAAGTGCGGGGCAGGATGAACACTGAAGCTTTCTTT.

Concerning this clonotype: The conserved final phenylalanine or tryptophan is absent from the CDR3, which likely points to a read error. The gene calls are TRBV15 and TRBJ1-6, with unresolved D. The V end lost 4 bases, the J end lost 10 bases, and 14 bases lay between the germline ends. This CDR3 is 14 amino acids long. CDR1 is LNHNV and CDR2 is YYDKDF in the germline V gene (reference sequence). CDR3 residues: CATSTRNTGSPLHL. DNA of the CDR3: TGTGCCACCAGCACGCGAAACACCGGGTCACCCCTCCACCTT.

The V gene is TRBV20-1, the J gene TRBJ2-3; 7 bases are shared with TRBD2. J was trimmed by 4 bases and V by 0 bases; bases with no gene match: 7. CDR1 is DFQATT and CDR2 is SNEGSKA in the germline V gene (reference sequence). The CDR3 totals 15 residues. CDR3 sequence reads: CSARDQPSGSDTQYF. In DNA form, the CDR3 reads TGCAGTGCTAGAGATCAGCCTAGCGGCTCAGATACGCAGTATTTT.

The CDR3 region has the DNA TGTGCCAGCAGGAGGAGGGGTGGGACAGATACGCAGTATTTT. Protein product: CASRRRGGTDTQYF. This chain links TRBV5-6 with TRBJ2-3; D perhaps matches TRBD2 (6 bases). The germline CDR1 and CDR2 sequences are SGHDT and YYEEEE. V lost 5 bases, J lost 3 bases, and 13 bases lay in between. The CDR3 is 14 residues long.